A single sample is the source of the 13 T cell receptor beta chains below, sequenced in a study of cytomegalovirus exposure and HLA in healthy donors (dated by TCRdb to the late 2010s). The library was obtained by the immunoSEQ multiplex PCR assay. A mixture of 60 forward primers for TCR Vbeta segments and 13 reverse primers for TCR Jbeta segments was used in the multiplex PCR. TCRdb mirrors the immuneACCESS table, restricted to in-frame sequences. Some clones are absent from its copies; in checked studies, under half trace to an unresolved V gene, and the reason for the others is unknown. The sample table shows about 210,000 clones, and 65% to 85% are seen once. About 3.1% of the sample is held by the ten biggest clonotypes. The specimen was PBMCs. The receptors were gathered from a man aged 25-40 years in good health and CMV-seronegative.

This clone occurred once. A read error may produce the germline difference seen at one junction end. The CDR3 spells CASSGLTSGTWNEQFF. The CDR3 DNA is TGTGCTAGCAGCGGTCTAACTAGCGGGACGTGGAATGAGCAGTTCTTC. This chain uses TRBV9 with TRBJ2-1, with TRBD2 matching 10 bases. The germline gives CDR1 SGDLS, CDR2 YYNGEE. The CDR3 sequence is 16 residues long.

The J gene is TRBJ1-4, the V gene TRBV7-9, with 7 bases matching TRBD1. J was trimmed by 3 bases and V by 3 bases; bases with no gene match: 4. This CDR3 comprises 15 residues. CDR1 and CDR2 from the germline V gene are SEHNR and FQNEAQ (reference sequence). CDR3 sequence reads: CASSFLGTANEKLFF. The CDR3 region has the DNA TGTGCCAGCAGCTTTCTTGGGACAGCTAATGAAAAACTGTTTTTT. Full variable domain (outside the CDR3, taken from reference TRBV7-9 and TRBJ1-4): DTGVSQNPRHKITKRGQNVTFRCDPISEHNRLYWYRQTLGQGPEFLTYFQNEAQLEKSRLLSDRFSAERPKGSFSTLEIQRTEQGDSAMYLCASSFLGTANEKLFFGSGTQLSVL.

The V and J genes are TRBV20-1 and TRBJ2-1; D not resolved. The ends were cut back, 6 bases at V and 11 bases at J, with 11 bases in the middle. The CDR3 is made up of 10 amino acids. Looked up from germline, CDR1 is DFQATT and CDR2 is SNEGSKA (reference sequence). The CDR3 DNA follows: TGCAGTGCCCACCCTACGCAGCAGTTCTTC. Amino acids: CSAHPTQQFF.

The chain recombines TRBV6-5 with TRBJ2-5, with 8 bases aligning to TRBD2. CDR1 MNHEY and CDR2 SVGAGI come from the germline V gene. This CDR3 has 13 amino acids. V lost 7 bases to trimming and J lost 4 bases; unmatched junction nucleotides: 5. The CDR3 DNA reads as TGTGCCAGCACCCTTCGGGGGGGAGAGACCCAGTACTTC. Translation: CASTLRGGETQYF.

The chain carries TRBV9 and TRBJ1-1, with a weak D call TRBD1 (6 bases). The V end was cut by 0 bases, the J end by 3 bases, with 18 bases between. CDR1 is SGDLS, CDR2 YYNGEE, per germline. This CDR3 comprises 17 residues. CDR3 region: CASSVGERGGGHTEAFF. For the CDR3, the DNA is TGTGCCAGCAGCGTAGGGGAGCGTGGGGGCGGGCACACTGAAGCTTTCTTT.

This clone was counted between two and nine times. The CDR3 nucleotides are TGTGCCAGCGGCAGGACAGGCAACACCGGGGAGCTGTTTTTT. Translated: CASGRTGNTGELFF. This rearrangement joins TRBV6-4 to TRBJ2-2, with 7 bases aligning to TRBD1. With 8 bases clipped from V and 2 bases from J, the junction kept 5 bases outside the gene matches. This CDR3 has 14 residues. Germline V gene sequence: CDR1 MRHNA, CDR2 SNTAGT.

The gene calls are TRBV7-3 and TRBJ1-5; maybe TRBD1 (6 bases). CDR1 is SGHTA and CDR2 is FQGTGA in the germline V gene. This CDR3 is built from 17 residues. V dropped 5 bases and J dropped 5 bases, with 22 bases sitting between them. The CDR3 nucleotides are TGTGCCAGCAGCCCCCACCGGACAGATCCATTATATCAGCCCCAGCATTTT. Translation: CASSPHRTDPLYQPQHF.

The rearrangement links TRBV29-1 to TRBJ1-5; 8 nucleotides line up with TRBD1. Germline V gives CDR1 SQVTM, CDR2 ANQGSEA. With V trimmed by 4 bases and J by 4 bases, 3 bases remained unmatched. This CDR3 contains 13 residues. CDR3 DNA: TGCAGCGTTGGGGACAGGCCGAATCAGCCCCAGCATTTT. This sequence encodes CSVGDRPNQPQHF.

The table lists this clone with a count of one. V is TRBV6-1 and J is TRBJ2-2; 8 bases map to TRBD1. The CDR3 has 13 amino acids. V gave up 6 bases and J gave up 7 bases; unmatched junction bases: 4. The V gene's germline CDR1 is MNHNS and CDR2 SASEGT. The CDR3 reads CASSVTGVGELFF. In DNA, the CDR3 is TGTGCCAGCAGCGTGACAGGGGTCGGGGAGCTGTTTTTT.

This chain joins TRBV2 and TRBJ1-5; a possible D gene is TRBD1 (5 bases). The CDR3 length is 15 residues. Germline V CDR1 and CDR2: SNHLY, FYNNEI. V lost 5 bases, J lost 4 bases, and 15 bases lay in between. DNA of the CDR3: TGTGCCAGCAGTCTCACCCCCGGGACTAATCAGCCCCAGCATTTT. Amino acid sequence: CASSLTPGTNQPQHF.

The rearrangement joins TRBV2 to TRBJ2-1; 10 bases are a match to TRBD2. CDR3 length: 15 amino acids. V was clipped by 5 bases and J by 4 bases; unmatched bases: 5. Looked up from germline, CDR1 is SNHLY and CDR2 is FYNNEI. CDR3 DNA: TGTGCCAGCAGTTTTAGCGGGGGGCCGTACAATGAGCAGTTCTTC. Amino acid sequence: CASSFSGGPYNEQFF.

This chain uses TRBV18 with TRBJ2-5; 9 nucleotides line up with TRBD1. V shed 3 bases and J 4 bases; nucleotides not matched to a gene: 6. This CDR3 region has 15 residues. The germline V gene has CDR1 KGHSH and CDR2 LQKENI. The CDR3 here is CASSPGTGLGETQYF. For the CDR3, the DNA is TGTGCCAGCTCACCCGGGACAGGGCTAGGAGAGACCCAGTACTTC.

J is TRBJ2-2 and V is TRBV18; perhaps TRBD1 as D (5 bases). This CDR3 region has 15 residues. Germline V CDR1 and CDR2: KGHSH, LQKENI. Trimming pared 0 bases from V and 3 bases from J, leaving 8 bases between. For the CDR3, the DNA is TGTGCCAGCTCACCACCAGGCAGGGACACCGGGGAGCTGTTTTTT. Translating gives CASSPPGRDTGELFF. The variable domain in full, completed from reference TRBV18 and TRBJ2-2, reads NAGVMQNPRHLVRRRGQEARLRCSPMKGHSHVYWYRQLPEEGLKFMVYLQKENIIDESGMPKERFSAEFPKEGPSILRIQQVVRGDSAAYFCASSPPGRDTGELFFGEGSRLTVL.